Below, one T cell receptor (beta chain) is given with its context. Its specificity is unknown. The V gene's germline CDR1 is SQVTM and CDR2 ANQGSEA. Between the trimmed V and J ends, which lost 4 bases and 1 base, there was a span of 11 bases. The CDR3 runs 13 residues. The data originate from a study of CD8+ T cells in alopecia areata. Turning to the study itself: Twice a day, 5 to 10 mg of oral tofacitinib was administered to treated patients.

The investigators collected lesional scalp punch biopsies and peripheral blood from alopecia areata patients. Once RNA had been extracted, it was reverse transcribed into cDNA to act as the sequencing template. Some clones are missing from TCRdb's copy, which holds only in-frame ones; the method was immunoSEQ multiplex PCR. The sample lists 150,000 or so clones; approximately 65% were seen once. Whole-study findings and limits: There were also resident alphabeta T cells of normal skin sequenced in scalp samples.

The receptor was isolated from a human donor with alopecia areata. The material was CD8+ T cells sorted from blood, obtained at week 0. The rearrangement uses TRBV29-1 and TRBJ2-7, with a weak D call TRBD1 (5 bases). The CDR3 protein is CSVGDRESYEQYF. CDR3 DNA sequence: TGCAGCGTTGGAGACAGAGAATCCTACGAGCAGTACTTC.